The entry below gives a single T cell receptor beta chain sequence along with its context. No antigen is known for it. A much larger clone lies a single base off, so this may be a read error. The conserved phenylalanine or tryptophan is not found at the CDR3 terminus, so this likely reflects a read error. This specimen belongs to a study of tumor-infiltrating lymphocytes in primary liver carcinoma. The study's findings and limits: The study found only about 8-24% of top clones in all five tumor regions. Tumors carried a top-250-clone fraction significantly exceeding that of blood (p = 0.039).

From 20-30 mg of unsorted bulk tissue, DNA and RNA were co-extracted together. Each participant had primary liver carcinoma, and surgical resection was the treatment. Five separate regions were sampled from each tumor. cDNA specific to TCR beta was made from around 470 ng of total RNA, with a constant-region primer employed for priming. What produced the TCR beta libraries was three nested multiplex PCR rounds using slightly modified ARM-PCR. It was with TRBV1-TRBV30 forward primers and a C-beta reverse primer that the first two PCR rounds were run, at about 9 cycles each. In TCRdb, the multiplex PCR reads were re-called with MiXCR into one record per CDR3 protein. The data contain approximately 120,000 distinct CDR3 sequences, 60% to 80% of them singletons. Trimming cost V 4 bases and J 7 bases, with 18 bases left between them. CDR3 size: 15 residues. Germline loops: CDR1 SGHRS, CDR2 YFSETQ.

The sequence came from a woman in her sixties or seventies with primary liver carcinoma and hepatitis B virus infection. V and J are TRBV5-1 and TRBJ2-1, with D perhaps given as TRBD1 or TRBD2 (7 bases each). Sequencing input: liver tumor tissue from sampling region 3. Subset described: tumor region T3, left-lateral pole. The DNA for the CDR3 is TGCGCCAGCAGCCAAACCGACAGGGAGGGGAATGAGCAGTTCTCC. Its translation is CASSQTDREGNEQFS.